The 6 T cell receptor beta chains in this list originate from one sample, sequenced in a study of early T cells in non-severe SARS-CoV-2 infection. TCRdb fed the 5' RACE reads into MiXCR, producing one record per CDR3 protein. The sample consists of about 100,000 distinct CDR3 sequences, roughly 12% of them appearing once. Sequences were obtained from whole blood. The source of these receptors is an adult who was a healthcare worker with PCR-confirmed SARS-CoV-2 infection or an uninfected control (not recorded which).

The V gene is TRBV2, the J gene TRBJ2-1; possible D gene TRBD1, 7 bases. V lost 3 bases, J lost 7 bases, and 13 bases lay in between. CDR1 is SNHLY, CDR2 FYNNEI, per germline. This CDR3 is 14 amino acids long. The CDR3: CASSERGRGNEQFF. In DNA, the CDR3 is TGTGCCAGCAGTGAGCGGGGCAGGGGGAATGAGCAGTTCTTC.

This clonotype was seen ten or more times. The rearrangement uses TRBV12-3 or TRBV12-4 and TRBJ2-1, with D perhaps given as TRBD1 or TRBD2 (6 bases each). The V end lost 4 bases, the J end lost 4 bases, and 17 bases lay between the germline ends. CDR3 length equals 16 residues. For the CDR3, the DNA is TGTGCCAGCAGTTCCACGGGTGGGGGGCTTTACAATGAGCAGTTCTTC. This codes for CASSSTGGGLYNEQFF.

This clonotype has only a few counts. The chain couples TRBV7-9 to TRBJ1-1; the match to TRBD1 covers 7 bases. The CDR3 length is 15 residues. With 7 bases clipped from V and 1 base from J, the junction kept 9 bases outside the gene matches. Germline lookup yields CDR1 SEHNR and CDR2 FQNEAQ (reference sequence). The CDR3 sequence: CASKRSGGENTEAFF. In DNA, the CDR3 is TGTGCCAGCAAGCGGTCAGGGGGGGAGAACACTGAAGCTTTCTTT.

This clonotype was found many times. This chain links TRBV7-2 with TRBJ2-1; no clear D. Germline lookup yields CDR1 SGHTA and CDR2 FQGNSA. V dropped 5 bases and J dropped 10 bases, with 15 bases sitting between them. CDR3 length equals 13 residues. As DNA, the CDR3 is TGTGCCAGCAGCCTCCGGACCAACACGGAGCAGTTCTTC. Translated, it gives CASSLRTNTEQFF.

This clonotype came up a few times. The V and J genes are TRBV7-9 and TRBJ2-7; D gene uncertain. Germline CDR1 is SEHNR and CDR2 is FQNEAQ (reference sequence). V dropped 1 base and J dropped 7 bases, with 11 bases sitting between them. The CDR3 contains 13 residues. CDR3 region: CASSLGAPGEQYF. Here the CDR3 DNA reads TGTGCCAGCAGCTTAGGGGCCCCCGGAGAGCAGTACTTC.

This clonotype was counted many times. CDR3 coding DNA: TGTGCCAGCAGCCGTTATAGCGTGAGCTACGAGCAGTACTTC. This codes for CASSRYSVSYEQYF. V gene TRBV7-9 combines with J gene TRBJ2-7, with a weak D call TRBD2 (5 bases). Germline-derived CDR1 and CDR2 are SEHNR and FQNEAQ (reference sequence). Trimming took 5 bases from V and 3 from J, leaving 14 bases between them. The CDR3 totals 14 residues.